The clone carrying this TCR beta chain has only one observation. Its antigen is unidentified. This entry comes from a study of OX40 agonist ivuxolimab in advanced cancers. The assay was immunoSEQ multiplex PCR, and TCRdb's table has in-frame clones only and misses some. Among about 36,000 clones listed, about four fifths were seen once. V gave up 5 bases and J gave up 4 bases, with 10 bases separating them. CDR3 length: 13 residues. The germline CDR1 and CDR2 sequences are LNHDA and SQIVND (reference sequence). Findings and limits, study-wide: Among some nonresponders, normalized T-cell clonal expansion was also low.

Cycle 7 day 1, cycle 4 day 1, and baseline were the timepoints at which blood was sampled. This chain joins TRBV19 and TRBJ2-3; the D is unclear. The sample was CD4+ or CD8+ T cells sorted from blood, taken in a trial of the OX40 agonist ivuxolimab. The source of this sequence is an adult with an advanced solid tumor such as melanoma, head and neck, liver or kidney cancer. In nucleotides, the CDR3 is TGTGCCAGTAGTTGGGGTACCTCAGATACGCAGTATTTT. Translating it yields CASSWGTSDTQYF.